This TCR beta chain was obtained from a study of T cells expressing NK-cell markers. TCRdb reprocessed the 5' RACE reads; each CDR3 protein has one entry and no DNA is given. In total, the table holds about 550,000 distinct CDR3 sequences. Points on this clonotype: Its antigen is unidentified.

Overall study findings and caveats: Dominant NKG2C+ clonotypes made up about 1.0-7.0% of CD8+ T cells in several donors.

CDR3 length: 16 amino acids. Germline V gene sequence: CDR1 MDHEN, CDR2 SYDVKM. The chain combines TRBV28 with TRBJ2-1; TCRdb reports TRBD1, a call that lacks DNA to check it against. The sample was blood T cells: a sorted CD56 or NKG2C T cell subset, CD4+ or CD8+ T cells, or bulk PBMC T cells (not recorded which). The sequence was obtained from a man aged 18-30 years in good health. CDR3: CASSLRSGRSGDEQFF.